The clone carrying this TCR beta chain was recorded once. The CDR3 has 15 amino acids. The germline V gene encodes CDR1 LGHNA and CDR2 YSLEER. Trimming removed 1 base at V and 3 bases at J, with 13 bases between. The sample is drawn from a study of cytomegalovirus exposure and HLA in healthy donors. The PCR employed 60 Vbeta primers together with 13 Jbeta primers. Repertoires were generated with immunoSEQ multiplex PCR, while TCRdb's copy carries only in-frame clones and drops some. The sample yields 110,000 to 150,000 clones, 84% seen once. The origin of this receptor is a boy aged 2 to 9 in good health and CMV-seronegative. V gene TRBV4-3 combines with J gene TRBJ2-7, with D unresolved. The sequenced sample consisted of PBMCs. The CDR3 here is CASSQGVAGNYEQYF. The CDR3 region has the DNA TGCGCCAGCAGCCAAGGCGTCGCAGGAAACTACGAGCAGTACTTC.